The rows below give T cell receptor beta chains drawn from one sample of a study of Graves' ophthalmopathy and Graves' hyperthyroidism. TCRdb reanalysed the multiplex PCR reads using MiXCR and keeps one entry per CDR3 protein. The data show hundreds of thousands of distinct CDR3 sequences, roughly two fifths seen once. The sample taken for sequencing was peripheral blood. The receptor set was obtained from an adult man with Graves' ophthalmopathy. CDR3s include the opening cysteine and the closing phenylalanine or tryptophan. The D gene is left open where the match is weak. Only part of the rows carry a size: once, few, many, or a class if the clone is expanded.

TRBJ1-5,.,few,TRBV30,CAWSTDSNQPQHF,TGTGCCTGGAGTACAGATAGCAATCAGCCCCAGCATTTT
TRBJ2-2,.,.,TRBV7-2,CASSISRDTGELSW,TGTGCCAGCAGCATTAGCAGGGACACCGGGGAGCTGTCTTGG
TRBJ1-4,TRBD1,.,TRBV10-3,CAISALTGSEKLFF,TGTGCCATCAGTGCACTGACAGGGAGTGAAAAACTGTTTTTT
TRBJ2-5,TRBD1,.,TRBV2,CASHRTGETQYF,TGTGCCAGCCACCGGACAGGGGAGACCCAGTACTTC
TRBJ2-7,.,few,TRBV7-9,CASSLSGAVKADEQYF,TGTGCCAGCAGCCTGTCGGGGGCGGTAAAGGCGGACGAGCAGTACTTC
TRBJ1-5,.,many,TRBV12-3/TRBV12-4,CASSSIQGQPQHF,TGTGCCAGCAGTTCGATACAGGGTCAGCCCCAGCATTTT
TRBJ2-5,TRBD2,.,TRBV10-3,CASSRLGPSGQGTQYF,TGTGCCAGCAGCCGATTGGGGCCTAGCGGCCAAGGGACCCAGTACTTC
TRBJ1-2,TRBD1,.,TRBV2,CASRGTGSVDGYTF,TGTGCCAGCAGAGGGACAGGGTCGGTGGATGGCTACACCTTC
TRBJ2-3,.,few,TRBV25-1,CASRPQISTDTQYF,TGTGCCAGCAGACCACAGATAAGCACAGATACGCAGTATTTT
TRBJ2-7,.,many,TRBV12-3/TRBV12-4,CASSLWVTGQYF,TGTGCCAGCAGTTTATGGGTTACGGGGCAGTACTTC
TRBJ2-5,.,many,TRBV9,CASSVGGTETQYF,TGTGCCAGCAGCGTAGGGGGGACGGAGACCCAGTACTTC
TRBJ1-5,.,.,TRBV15,CATSREAVQHF,TGTGCCACCAGCAGAGAAGCGGTCCAGCATTTT
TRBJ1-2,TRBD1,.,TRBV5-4,CASSRWYRGFKGYTF,TGTGCCAGCAGTCGTTGGTACAGGGGGTTCAAGGGCTACACCTTC
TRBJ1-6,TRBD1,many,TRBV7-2,CASSQQGPNSPLHF,TGTGCCAGCAGCCAACAGGGGCCTAATTCACCCCTCCACTTT
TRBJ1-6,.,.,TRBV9,CASSVQSNNSPLHF,TGTGCCAGCAGCGTGCAGAGCAACAATTCACCCCTCCACTTT
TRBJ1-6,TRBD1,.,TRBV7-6,CASSPTGGNSPFHF,TGTGCCAGCAGCCCGACAGGGGGTAATTCACCCTTCCACTTT
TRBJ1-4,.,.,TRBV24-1,CATSRAATNEKLFF,TGTGCCACTTCTAGGGCAGCAACTAATGAAAAACTGTTTTTT
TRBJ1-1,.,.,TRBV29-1,CSVDAGGAEAFF,TGCAGCGTTGATGCCGGGGGGGCTGAAGCTTTCTTT
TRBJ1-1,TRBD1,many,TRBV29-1,CSADRGVTEAFF,TGCAGCGCCGACAGGGGTGTCACTGAAGCTTTCTTT
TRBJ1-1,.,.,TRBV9,CASSVARAGTMNTEAFF,TGTGCCAGCAGCGTAGCCCGAGCAGGAACTATGAACACTGAAGCTTTCTTT
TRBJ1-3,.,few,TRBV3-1,CASSQAANTIYF,TGTGCCAGCAGCCAAGCGGCAAACACCATATATTTT
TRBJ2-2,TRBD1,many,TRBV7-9,CASRLDRGTGELFF,TGTGCCAGCAGACTGGACAGGGGCACCGGGGAGCTGTTTTTT
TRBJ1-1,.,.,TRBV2,CASRGRSQEKAFF,TGTGCCAGCAGGGGGAGAAGCCAGGAGAAAGCTTTCTTT
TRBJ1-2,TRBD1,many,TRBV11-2,CASSHSTGPNYGYTF,TGTGCCAGCAGCCACTCGACAGGGCCTAACTATGGCTACACCTTC
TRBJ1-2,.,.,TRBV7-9,CASSSTPPGSYGYTF,TGTGCCAGCAGCTCCACCCCCCCGGGATCATATGGCTACACCTTC
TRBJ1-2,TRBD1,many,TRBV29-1,CSGAGGQDLLGYTF,TGCAGCGGGGCGGGGGGACAGGACCTTCTAGGCTACACCTTC
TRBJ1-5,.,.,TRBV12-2,CASRLADISNQPQHF,TGTGCAAGTCGCTTAGCGGACATTAGCAATCAGCCCCAGCATTTT
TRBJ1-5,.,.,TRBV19,CASSRRVATNDPTSNQPQHF,TGTGCCAGTAGCCGAAGGGTCGCGACAAACGACCCGACCAGCAATCAGCCCCAGCATTTT
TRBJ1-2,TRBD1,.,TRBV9,CASSVTGQGDYGYTF,TGTGCCAGCAGCGTAACGGGACAGGGTGACTATGGCTACACCTTC
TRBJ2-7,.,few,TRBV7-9,CASSLVVAGDYEQYF,TGTGCCAGCAGCTTAGTAGTTGCCGGTGACTACGAGCAGTACTTC
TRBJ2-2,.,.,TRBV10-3,CASIERRHGGPTGELFF,TGTGCCAGCATCGAGCGGAGACACGGGGGGCCGACCGGGGAGCTGTTTTTT
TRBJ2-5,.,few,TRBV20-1,CSATGTRGRETQYF,TGCAGTGCTACCGGGACTAGGGGGCGGGAGACCCAGTACTTC
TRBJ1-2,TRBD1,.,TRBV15,CASSLPGQGFRNYGYTF,TGTGCCAGCAGCCTTCCGGGACAGGGTTTTCGGAACTATGGCTACACCTTC
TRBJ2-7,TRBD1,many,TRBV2,CASGETGGGNQYF,TGTGCCAGCGGAGAGACAGGGGGGGGAAACCAGTACTTC
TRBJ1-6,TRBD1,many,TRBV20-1,CSATPGQGNSPLHF,TGCAGTGCCACCCCGGGACAGGGGAATTCACCCCTCCACTTT
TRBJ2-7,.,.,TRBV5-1,CASSLELRQYEQYF,TGCGCCAGCAGCTTAGAATTGCGACAGTACGAGCAGTACTTC
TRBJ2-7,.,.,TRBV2,CASSLYRRSSYEQYF,TGTGCCAGCAGCTTATACAGGAGGAGCTCCTACGAGCAGTACTTC
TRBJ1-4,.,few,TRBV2,CASLLYSQNEKLFF,TGTGCCAGCCTACTTTACAGTCAGAATGAAAAACTGTTTTTT
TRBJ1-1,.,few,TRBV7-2,CASSQDSGTNTEAFF,TGCGCCAGCAGCCAAGATTCGGGAACGAACACTGAAGCTTTCTTT
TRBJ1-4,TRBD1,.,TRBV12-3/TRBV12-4,CASQQGAREKLFF,TGTGCCAGCCAACAGGGGGCCCGAGAAAAACTGTTTTTT
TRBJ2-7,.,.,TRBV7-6,CASSWGASPYEQYF,TGTGCCAGCAGCTGGGGAGCCAGCCCCTACGAGCAGTACTTC
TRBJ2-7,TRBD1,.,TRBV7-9,CASSLTTGVSQYF,TGTGCCAGCAGCTTAACGACAGGGGTTTCGCAGTACTTC
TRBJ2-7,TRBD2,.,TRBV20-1,CSASRRVSGGQYF,TGCAGTGCCTCCAGGAGGGTATCGGGGGGGCAGTACTTC
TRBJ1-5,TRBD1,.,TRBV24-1,CASSYRDRVLQPQHF,TGTGCCAGCAGTTACCGGGACAGGGTTCTCCAGCCCCAGCATTTT
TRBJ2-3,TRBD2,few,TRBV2,CASSPGLSGAQYF,TGTGCCAGCAGCCCGGGACTATCGGGGGCGCAGTATTTT
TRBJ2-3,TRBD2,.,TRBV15,CATSRLAGLDTQYF,TGTGCCACCAGCAGACTAGCGGGGCTAGATACGCAGTATTTT
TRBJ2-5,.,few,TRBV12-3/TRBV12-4,CASTRGGPGISETQYF,TGTGCCAGCACCCGAGGGGGACCAGGGATCTCGGAGACCCAGTACTTC
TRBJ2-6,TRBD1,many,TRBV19,CASSTRQGSGANVLTF,TGTGCCAGTAGTACCCGACAGGGCTCTGGGGCCAACGTCCTGACTTTC
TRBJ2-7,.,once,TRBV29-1,CSVELARVNEQYF,TGCAGCGTTGAACTAGCGAGGGTTAACGAGCAGTACTTC
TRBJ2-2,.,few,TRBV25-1,CASSRQGYGELFF,TGTGCCAGCAGCCGCCAGGGGTACGGGGAGCTGTTTTTT
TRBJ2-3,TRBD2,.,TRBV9,CASSVTSGRETDTQYF,TGTGCCAGCAGCGTAACTAGCGGGAGGGAGACAGATACGCAGTATTTT
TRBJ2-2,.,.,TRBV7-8,CASSGAFSVQANTGELFF,TGTGCCAGCAGCGGGGCTTTTTCTGTACAGGCGAACACCGGGGAGCTGTTTTTT
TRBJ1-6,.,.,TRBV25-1,CASSFSNYNSPLHF,TGTGCCAGCAGTTTCTCCAACTATAATTCACCCCTCCACTTT
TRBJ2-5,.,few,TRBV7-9,CASRWGAQETQYF,TGCGCCAGCAGGTGGGGGGCGCAAGAGACCCAGTACTTC
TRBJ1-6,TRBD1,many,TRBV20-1,CSARGQGALSPLHF,TGCAGTGCTCGGGGACAGGGGGCGCTCTCACCCCTCCACTTT
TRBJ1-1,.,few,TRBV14,CASSPHTGVPTEAFF,TGTGCCAGCAGCCCACATACCGGGGTCCCCACTGAAGCTTTCTTT
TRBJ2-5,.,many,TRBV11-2,CASSSLRPNKETQYF,TGTGCCAGCAGCTCCCTACGTCCGAACAAGGAGACCCAGTACTTC
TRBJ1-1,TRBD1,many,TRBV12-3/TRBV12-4,CASSFLDRGAFF,TGTGCCAGCAGTTTCTTGGACAGGGGAGCTTTCTTT
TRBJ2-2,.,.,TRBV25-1,CARDVDTGELFF,TGTGCTAGAGATGTCGACACCGGGGAGCTGTTTTTT
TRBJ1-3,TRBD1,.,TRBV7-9,CASSAPGTGSGGISGNTIYF,TGTGCCAGCAGCGCCCCCGGGACAGGGAGTGGAGGGATCTCTGGAAACACCATATATTTT